This section outlines one T cell receptor beta chain sequence together with its context. The antigen is unknown. The sample is drawn from a study of CD8+CD57+ T cells in acquired aplastic anemia. Study background: Sorted cells (CD4+ and CD8+) yielded DNA amounts that averaged about 3.1 ug.

Study findings and constraints: Patients and controls shared some 30 CD8+ CDR3 sequences. Patients did not significantly differ from controls in CD8+ Simpson's diversity.

Individuals selected for sequencing had exhibited CD8+CD57+ cell expansion on flow cytometry. Genomic DNA provided the template from which TCR beta VDJ and CDR3 profiles were obtained. TCRdb fed the reads into MiXCR, producing one record per CDR3 protein. The data hold some 200,000 distinct CDR3 sequences, with about half observed a single time. Germline V CDR1 and CDR2: SGDLS, YYNGEE. The CDR3 covers 15 residues. Deletions cut 5 bases from V and 7 bases from J, with 22 bases between. Sequencing was done on a sample of sorted CD4+, CD8+, or CD8+CD57+ T cells (not recorded which) from PBMCs. V and J are TRBV9 and TRBJ2-7; weak D call: TRBD1 (5 bases). This sequence originates from a human donor with aplastic anemia. As DNA, the CDR3 is TGTGCCAGCAGTGCGCTAGACCCTGGGGCGTCAGAGCAGTACTTC. Protein: CASSALDPGASEQYF.